The clone carrying this T cell receptor (beta chain) was seen ten or more times. Its antigen remains unknown. The authors prepared the TCRbeta library with unique molecular identifiers. TCRdb reanalysed the PCR reads using MiXCR and keeps one entry per CDR3 protein. The sample holds roughly 150,000 distinct CDR3 sequences, more than 9.5% seen once. The CDR3 sequence is 13 residues long. Trimming took off 2 bases at V and 4 bases at J, with 8 bases between the two ends. Germline loops: CDR1 MNHNS, CDR2 SASEGT. The source of the sample is a study of T-cell reconstitution after alpha-beta-depleted transplantation in children. Overall study results and limits: Two months or so post-transplant, alpha-beta T cells reportedly derived from several hundred expanded graft clones.

The gene calls are TRBV6-1 and TRBJ1-1; D not resolved. The TCR comes from a boy aged 2 to 10 with acute myeloid leukemia, due to receive a stem cell transplant. Specimen: PBMCs, collected before TCRalphabeta/CD19-depleted stem cell transplant. CDR3 coding DNA: TGTGCCAGCAGTGAAATCAGGCGCACTGAAGCTTTCTTT. It yields the protein CASSEIRRTEAFF.